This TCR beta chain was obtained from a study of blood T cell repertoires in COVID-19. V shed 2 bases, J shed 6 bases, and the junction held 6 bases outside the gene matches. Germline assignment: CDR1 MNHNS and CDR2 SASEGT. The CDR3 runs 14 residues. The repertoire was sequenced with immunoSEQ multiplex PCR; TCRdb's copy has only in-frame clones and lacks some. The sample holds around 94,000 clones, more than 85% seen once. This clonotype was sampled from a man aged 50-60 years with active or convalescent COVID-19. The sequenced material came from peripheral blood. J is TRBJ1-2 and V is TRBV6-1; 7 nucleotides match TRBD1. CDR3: CASSERGQYNGYTF. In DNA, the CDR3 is TGTGCCAGCAGTGAACGGGGACAGTACAATGGCTACACCTTC.